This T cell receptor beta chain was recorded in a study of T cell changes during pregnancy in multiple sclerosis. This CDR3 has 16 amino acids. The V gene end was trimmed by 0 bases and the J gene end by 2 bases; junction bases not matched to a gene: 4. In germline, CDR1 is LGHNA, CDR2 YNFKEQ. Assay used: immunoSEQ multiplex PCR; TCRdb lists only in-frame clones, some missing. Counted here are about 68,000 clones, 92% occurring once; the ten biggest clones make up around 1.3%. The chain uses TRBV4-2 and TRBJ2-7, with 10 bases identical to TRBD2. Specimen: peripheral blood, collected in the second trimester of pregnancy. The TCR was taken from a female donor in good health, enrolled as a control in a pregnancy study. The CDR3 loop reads CASSQEVAGGTYEQYF. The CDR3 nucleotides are TGTGCCAGCAGCCAAGAGGTAGCGGGAGGAACCTACGAGCAGTACTTC.